This TCR beta chain was documented in a study of blood T cell repertoires in COVID-19. At the level of the study: Both acute and convalescent COVID-19 samples were obtained from the United States, Italy and Spain. The cDNA or gDNA used as material had been derived from T cells, B-cell-depleted T cells, or PBMCs.

Germline CDR1 is MNHNS and CDR2 is SASEGT. The V and J ends lost 2 bases and 7 bases, in that order; junction bases with no gene match: 4. The CDR3 runs to 14 residues. Per the authors' pipeline: Estimates of nucleated cell counts were drawn from the amplification of reference gene primers. TCRdb's table, derived via immunoSEQ multiplex PCR, lists solely in-frame clones and lacks some. That table is the source of V, J and clone size, and D and trimming were worked out from the DNA. The sample yields about 300,000 clones, 70% to 85% seen once. For this clone: The same CDR3 is also encoded by other DNA sequences in this sample.

This chain connects TRBV6-1 to TRBJ1-5; 8 bases are a match to TRBD1. The specimen was peripheral blood. The receptor comes from a human donor with COVID-19, enrolled during active disease. The donor label of this sample is uncertain. This chain's CDR3 is CASSEQGAGQPQHF. DNA of the CDR3: TGTGCCAGCAGTGAACAGGGGGCGGGGCAGCCCCAGCATTTT.